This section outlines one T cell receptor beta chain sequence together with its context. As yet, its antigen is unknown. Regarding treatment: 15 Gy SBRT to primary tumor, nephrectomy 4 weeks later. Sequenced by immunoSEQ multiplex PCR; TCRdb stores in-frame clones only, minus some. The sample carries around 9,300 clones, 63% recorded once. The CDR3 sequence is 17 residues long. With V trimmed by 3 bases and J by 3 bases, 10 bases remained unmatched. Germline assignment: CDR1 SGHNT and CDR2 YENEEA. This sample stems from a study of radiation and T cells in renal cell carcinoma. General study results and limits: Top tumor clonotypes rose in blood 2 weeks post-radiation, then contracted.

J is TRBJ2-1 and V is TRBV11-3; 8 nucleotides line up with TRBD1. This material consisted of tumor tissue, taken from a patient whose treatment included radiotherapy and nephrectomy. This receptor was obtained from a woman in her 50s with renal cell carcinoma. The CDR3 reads CASSFGTGVRGYNEQFF. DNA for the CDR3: TGTGCCAGCAGCTTTGGGACAGGTGTGAGGGGCTACAATGAGCAGTTCTTC. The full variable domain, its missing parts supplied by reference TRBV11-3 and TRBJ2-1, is EAGVVQSPRYKIIEKKQPVAFWCNPISGHNTLYWYLQNLGQGPELLIRYENEEAVDDSQLPKDRFSAERLKGVDSTLKIQPAELGDSAVYLCASSFGTGVRGYNEQFFGPGTRLTVL.